One sample yielded the 24 T cell receptor beta chains listed below, sequenced in a study of T cells in Graves' hyperthyroidism and ophthalmopathy. Amplified TCR beta CDR3 regions derived from RNA transcripts. When the TCR CDR3 underwent first-round RT-PCR, the HTBI primer set was used. TCRdb re-called the multiplex PCR reads through MiXCR, storing one row per CDR3 protein. Among around 290,000 distinct CDR3 sequences listed, more than 15% were seen once. Sequencing was carried out using blood. These receptor sequences come from a woman aged 60-70 years with Graves' ophthalmopathy.

This clonotype was counted at least ten times. The V gene is TRBV6-1, the J gene TRBJ2-7; D might be TRBD1 or TRBD2, each matching 5 bases. The CDR3 is made up of 15 amino acids. The germline gives CDR1 MNHNS, CDR2 SASEGT. Deletions cut 1 base from V and 5 bases from J, with 15 bases between. The CDR3 nucleotides read TGTGCCAGCAGTGAAGTCTGGACACCCGGGGACGAGCAGTACTTC. Translated: CASSEVWTPGDEQYF.

The rearrangement joins TRBV6-1 to TRBJ2-7; D possibly corresponds to TRBD1 (6 bases). Germline V gene sequence: CDR1 MNHNS, CDR2 SASEGT. V was shortened by 4 bases and J by 3 bases, with 13 bases between the two germline ends. The CDR3 spans 14 residues. The DNA for the CDR3 is TGTGCCAGCAGTGCGACAGGTTTCGACTACGAGCAGTACTTC. Translating gives CASSATGFDYEQYF.

V gene TRBV5-1 combines with J gene TRBJ1-5, with TRBD1 identical over 12 bases. The germline gives CDR1 SGHRS, CDR2 YFSETQ. This CDR3 has 17 amino acids. The V gene end was trimmed by 4 bases and the J gene end by 6 bases; junction bases not matched to a gene: 11. CDR3: CASSPHPGQGAAQPQHF. CDR3 in DNA: TGCGCCAGCAGCCCGCATCCGGGACAGGGGGCAGCTCAGCCCCAGCATTTT.

CDR3 region: CATSLSHVNEQFF. The CDR3, as DNA: TGTGCCACCAGCCTCAGTCATGTCAATGAGCAGTTCTTC. The J gene is TRBJ2-1, the V gene TRBV15; D is unresolved. The germline gives CDR1 LNHNV, CDR2 YYDKDF (reference sequence). V shed 5 bases and J shed 6 bases, with 11 bases lying between them. The CDR3 runs 13 residues.

This clonotype was seen more than once but under ten times. The V gene is TRBV12-3 or TRBV12-4, the J gene TRBJ1-5, with 10 bases lining up with TRBD1. With 3 bases clipped from V and 4 bases from J, the junction kept 6 bases outside the gene matches. The CDR3 sequence is 16 residues long. The CDR3 here is CASSFRDRGHNQPQHF. The CDR3 bases are TGTGCCAGCAGTTTCCGGGACAGGGGTCATAATCAGCCCCAGCATTTT.

At least ten counts were recorded for this clonotype. The chain combines TRBV11-3 with TRBJ2-7, with 7 nucleotides matching TRBD1. This CDR3 contains 14 residues. Trimming at V came to 3 bases and at J to 0 bases, leaving 2 bases not matched to a gene. CDR1 and CDR2 (germline): SGHNT, YENEEA. CDR3 amino acids: CASSFTGASYEQYF. CDR3 DNA sequence: TGTGCCAGCAGCTTCACAGGGGCCTCCTACGAGCAGTACTTC.

At least ten counts were recorded for this clonotype. The chain is built from TRBV20-1 and TRBJ2-7; unclear D gene. V shed 2 bases and J shed 9 bases, with 17 bases lying between them. The germline CDR1 and CDR2 sequences are DFQATT and SNEGSKA (reference sequence). CDR3 length equals 13 residues. DNA of the CDR3: TGCAGTGCTAGATGGCAGGCCCACCTCGGGCAGTACTTC. The encoded protein is CSARWQAHLGQYF.

This clonotype was seen ten or more times. The rearrangement links TRBV10-1 to TRBJ2-5, with D uncertain. CDR3 length: 13 amino acids. V was clipped by 2 bases and J by 5 bases, with 9 bases between them. Germline V lookup: CDR1 WNHNN, CDR2 SYGVQD (reference sequence). In DNA form, the CDR3 reads TGCGCCAGCAGTGAGCTAGGGAAGGAGACCCAGTACTTC. It specifies CASSELGKETQYF.

There are many counts of this clonotype. The chain is built from TRBV2 and TRBJ1-5; D gene uncertain. The CDR3 loop spans 15 amino acids. V was cut by 7 bases and J by 0 bases, with 13 bases left in between. Germline V gene lookup returns CDR1 SNHLY and CDR2 FYNNEI. The CDR3 sequence is CASTEDNSSNQPQHF. CDR3 DNA: TGTGCCAGCACCGAAGATAACAGTAGCAATCAGCCCCAGCATTTT. The whole variable domain, remainder taken from reference TRBV2 and TRBJ1-5, is EPEVTQTPSHQVTQMGQEVILRCVPISNHLYFYWYRQILGQKVEFLVSFYNNEISEKSEIFDDQFSVERPDGSNFTLKIRSTKLEDSAMYFCASTEDNSSNQPQHFGDGTRLSIL.

The chain links TRBV9 to TRBJ1-4; TRBD1 matches 9 bases. This CDR3 contains 15 residues. Per the germline V gene, CDR1 is SGDLS and CDR2 is YYNGEE. J lost 5 bases, V lost 4 bases, and 6 bases had no gene match. The CDR3 loop reads CASSPAGTGNEKLFF. DNA of the CDR3: TGTGCCAGCAGCCCGGCCGGGACAGGGAATGAAAAACTGTTTTTT.

The sample holds a few counts of this clonotype. The rearrangement joins TRBV4-3 to TRBJ2-7; TRBD2 is a possible D gene (7 bases). This CDR3 is 15 amino acids long. Germline CDR1 LGHNA, CDR2 YSLEER. V shed 0 bases and J shed 6 bases, with 15 bases lying between them. The CDR3 sequence is CASSQDWGGLSEQYF. For the CDR3, the DNA is TGCGCCAGCAGCCAAGATTGGGGGGGCCTTAGCGAGCAGTACTTC.

This clonotype has more than one count but fewer than ten. This chain uses TRBV24-1 with TRBJ2-2; D gene uncertain. This CDR3 comprises 14 residues. CDR1 KGHDR and CDR2 SFDVKD come from the germline V gene. Trimming took 4 bases from V and 6 from J, leaving 11 bases between them. This CDR3 reads CATSDQRLSGELFF. For the CDR3, the DNA is TGTGCCACCAGTGACCAACGGTTGTCCGGGGAGCTGTTTTTT.

The rearrangement uses TRBV12-3 or TRBV12-4 and TRBJ1-2; a weak D match, TRBD1 (5 bases). The V end lost 7 bases, the J end lost 6 bases, and 24 bases lay between the germline ends. The CDR3 is 16 amino acids. The CDR3, as DNA: TGTGCCAGCACCCCCGCGGGGCGCCGTCTTATAAATGGCTACACCTTC. Residues: CASTPAGRRLINGYTF.

Only a few counts were recorded for this clonotype. The chain carries TRBV10-3 and TRBJ2-3; D is uncertain. Between the trimmed V and J ends, which lost 3 bases and 9 bases, there was a span of 7 bases. Germline V gives CDR1 ENHRY, CDR2 SYGVKD. The CDR3 loop spans 11 amino acids. CDR3: CAISEGGTQYF. As DNA, the CDR3 is TGTGCCATCAGTGAAGGTGGGACGCAGTATTTT.

In this sample, this clonotype turned up a few times. The V call is TRBV12-3 or TRBV12-4, the J call TRBJ1-3; TRBD1 is a possible D gene (5 bases). The V gene lost 7 bases and the J gene lost 1 base, with 11 bases spanning the gap. This CDR3 spans 14 amino acids. The CDR3 loop reads CASTLGVSGNTIYF. For the CDR3, the DNA is TGTGCCAGCACCCTAGGGGTTTCTGGAAACACCATATATTTT.

The rearrangement links TRBV9 to TRBJ2-7; D perhaps matches TRBD1 (5 bases). CDR3 size: 15 residues. V was pared by 0 bases and J by 3 bases, with 13 bases between. Germline V CDR1 and CDR2: SGDLS, YYNGEE. CDR3 residues: CASSVVPDSNYEQYF. As DNA, the CDR3 is TGTGCCAGCAGCGTAGTTCCCGACAGCAACTACGAGCAGTACTTC.

The V gene is TRBV19, the J gene TRBJ2-2; TRBD1 is a possible D gene (5 bases). The V end lost 3 bases, the J end lost 5 bases, and 16 bases lay between the germline ends. The CDR3 spans 16 residues. Looked up from germline, CDR1 is LNHDA and CDR2 is SQIVND (reference sequence). This chain's CDR3 is CASSIRRDRGTGELFF. In nucleotides, the CDR3 is TGTGCCAGTAGTATTCGCAGGGATAGAGGAACCGGGGAGCTGTTTTTT.

The chain uses TRBV11-2 and TRBJ2-5, with 14 bases matching TRBD2. Germline V CDR1 and CDR2: SGHAT, FQNNGV. V gave up 4 bases and J gave up 5 bases; unmatched junction bases: 6. This CDR3 contains 16 residues. The CDR3 loop is CASSSGTSGGGETQYF. Written as DNA, the CDR3 is TGTGCCAGCAGCTCTGGGACTAGCGGGGGCGGGGAGACCCAGTACTTC.

This clonotype was counted many times. The chain employs TRBV6-2 or TRBV6-3 and TRBJ2-3, with TRBD1 matching 9 bases. In germline, CDR1 is MNHEY, CDR2 SVGEGT. This CDR3 is built from 16 residues. V gave up 5 bases and J gave up 4 bases; unmatched junction bases: 10. CDR3 nucleotides: TGTGCCAGCAGTCCCCGAACCCGACAGGGGGCAGATACGCAGTATTTT. Translating gives CASSPRTRQGADTQYF.

The V gene is TRBV5-8, the J gene TRBJ1-1; D gene unclear. Trimming pared 5 bases from V and 4 bases from J, leaving 21 bases between. The CDR3 runs 16 residues. CDR1 SGHTS and CDR2 YDEGEE come from the germline V gene. The CDR3 DNA reads TGTGCCAGCAGTCCACGGATCTCAAGTTCGCTCACTGAAGCTTTCTTT. This gives the protein CASSPRISSSLTEAFF.

At least ten counts were recorded for this clonotype. The CDR3 coding sequence is TGCAGTGCTATCGATCGGGGGGGGCCTAGGTACAATGAGCAGTTCTTC. Protein product: CSAIDRGGPRYNEQFF. The chain links TRBV20-1 to TRBJ2-1; TRBD2 aligns across 8 bases. The CDR3 has 16 residues. Germline V CDR1 and CDR2: DFQATT, SNEGSKA (reference sequence). V was clipped by 4 bases and J by 4 bases; unmatched bases: 12.

In its sample, this clonotype was seen many times. The genes are TRBV7-2 and TRBJ1-2, with no clear D. The germline V and J ends were trimmed by 1 base and 8 bases, with 11 bases remaining between them. The CDR3 contains 13 residues. Germline V lookup: CDR1 SGHTA, CDR2 FQGNSA. Written as DNA, the CDR3 is TGTGCCAGCAGCTTAGGGCGGGGTCGGGGCTACACCTTC. It translates to CASSLGRGRGYTF.

This clonotype was seen a handful of times. V is TRBV12-3 or TRBV12-4 and J is TRBJ2-2, with a possible D match to TRBD1 (6 bases). V was cut by 4 bases and J by 5 bases, with 14 bases left in between. CDR3 length: 15 residues. CDR3 region: CASSWGATGTGELFF. For the CDR3, the DNA is TGTGCCAGCAGTTGGGGCGCTACAGGGACCGGGGAGCTGTTTTTT.

V gene TRBV12-3 or TRBV12-4 combines with J gene TRBJ2-3, with TRBD1 matching 9 bases. The CDR3 runs 15 residues. The V and J ends lost 5 bases and 2 bases, in that order; junction bases with no gene match: 5. CDR3: CASSPGTGPTDTQYF. CDR3 bases: TGTGCCAGCAGTCCAGGGACAGGGCCCACAGATACGCAGTATTTT.